A single sample gave rise to the 32 T cell receptor beta chains below, sequenced in a study of blood T cell repertoires in COVID-19. Clones were sequenced by immunoSEQ multiplex PCR, and TCRdb holds only the in-frame ones, with some missing. The sample comprises 200,000 to 250,000 clones, roughly 81% of which are singletons, and around 7.5% rests with the top ten. Sequencing was performed on peripheral blood. The origin of the receptors is an elderly woman with COVID-19, enrolled during active disease.

V usage is TRBV3-1 (or the pseudogene TRBV3-2) and J usage is TRBJ2-1, with 7 bases aligning to TRBD1. With 1 base clipped from V and 4 bases from J, the junction kept 4 bases outside the gene matches. From germline, CDR1 is LGHDT and CDR2 YNNKEL (reference sequence). The CDR3 runs 15 residues. In nucleotides, the CDR3 is TGTGCCAGCAGCCAAGGACAGGGACCATACAATGAGCAGTTCTTC. Residues: CASSQGQGPYNEQFF.

The chain is built from TRBV9 and TRBJ1-6; TRBD1 aligns across 9 bases. V trimming: 4 bases; J trimming: 9 bases; junction bases outside the gene matches: 5. The CDR3 length is 14 residues. Germline loops: CDR1 SGDLS, CDR2 YYNGEE. The CDR3 DNA reads as TGTGCCAGCAGCATGGACAGGGGAAGTTCACCCCTCCACTTT. Translation gives CASSMDRGSSPLHF.

The rearrangement joins TRBV5-1 to TRBJ2-1; 8 positions agree with TRBD1. The CDR3 loop spans 14 amino acids. Germline V lookup: CDR1 SGHRS, CDR2 YFSETQ. V trimming: 0 bases; J trimming: 9 bases; junction bases outside the gene matches: 5. As DNA, the CDR3 is TGCGCCAGCAGCTTGGCCACAGGGGGAGGTGAGCAGTTCTTC. Residues: CASSLATGGGEQFF.

V usage is TRBV12-3 or TRBV12-4 and J usage is TRBJ1-2; 7 nucleotides match TRBD1. The trim removed 3 bases at V and 7 bases at J, leaving 2 bases unmatched. The CDR3 runs 12 residues. CDR3 nucleotides: TGTGCCAGCAGTTTTACAGGGGCTGGCTACACCTTC. Its translation: CASSFTGAGYTF.

The rearrangement joins TRBV9 to TRBJ1-3; 8 positions agree with TRBD1. The CDR3 totals 16 residues. The germline V gene encodes CDR1 SGDLS and CDR2 YYNGEE. The trim removed 3 bases at V and 2 bases at J, leaving 7 bases unmatched. CDR3 nucleotides: TGTGCCAGCAGCGCCTCCCAGGGGGCCCCTGGAAACACCATATATTTT. It codes for CASSASQGAPGNTIYF.

V is TRBV7-3 and J is TRBJ2-5, with TRBD2 matching over 9 bases. The CDR3 is made up of 16 amino acids. V was clipped by 5 bases and J by 5 bases; unmatched bases: 12. Looked up from germline, CDR1 is SGHTA and CDR2 is FQGTGA. The CDR3 loop reads CASSPGMAGGPETQYF. CDR3 DNA sequence: TGTGCCAGCAGCCCCGGTATGGCGGGGGGGCCGGAGACCCAGTACTTC. Complete variable domain (other parts from reference TRBV7-3 and TRBJ2-5): GAGVSQTPSNKVTEKGKYVELRCDPISGHTALYWYRQSLGQGPEFLIYFQGTGAADDSGLPNDRFFAVRPEGSVSTLKIQRTERGDSAVYLCASSPGMAGGPETQYFGPGTRLLVL.

J is TRBJ1-2 and V is TRBV6-5; 7 bases are shared with TRBD1. The CDR3 length is 14 residues. V trimming: 2 bases; J trimming: 8 bases; junction bases outside the gene matches: 8. CDR1 and CDR2 (germline): MNHEY, SVGAGI. CDR3 DNA: TGTGCCAGCAGTTACCGACAGGGAACCAGCGGCTACACCTTC. Encoded protein: CASSYRQGTSGYTF.

The chain carries TRBV2 and TRBJ1-1; D is possibly TRBD1 (5 bases). Trimming shortened V by 4 bases and J by 2 bases, and 14 bases separated the two germline ends. The CDR3 is 15 amino acids. Germline CDR1 and CDR2: SNHLY and FYNNEI. This CDR3 is CASSASRVGNTEAFF. The CDR3 DNA follows: TGTGCCAGCAGTGCGTCCAGGGTGGGTAACACTGAAGCTTTCTTT.

The V call is TRBV9, the J call TRBJ1-3, with D perhaps matching TRBD1 (6 bases). Trimming removed 0 bases from V and 0 bases from J, with 16 bases in between. Germline assignment: CDR1 SGDLS and CDR2 YYNGEE. CDR3 length: 18 residues. Written as DNA, the CDR3 is TGTGCCAGCAGCGTAGACCCAGGGGCAGGCCGCTCTGGAAACACCATATATTTT. Translated: CASSVDPGAGRSGNTIYF.

The chain joins TRBV12-3 or TRBV12-4 to TRBJ2-7; 10 bases are shared with TRBD2. The CDR3 is 13 residues long. Germline trimming cut 6 bases from V and 4 bases from J; bases unmatched to any gene: 3. The CDR3 reads CASSSAGGYEQYF. The CDR3 DNA reads as TGTGCCAGCAGCTCAGCGGGGGGGTACGAGCAGTACTTC.

The V call is TRBV28, the J call TRBJ2-7, with a weak D call TRBD2 (7 bases). Germline values: CDR1 MDHEN, CDR2 SYDVKM. V lost 5 bases, J lost 3 bases, and 20 bases lay in between. The CDR3 is 16 amino acids. The CDR3 here is CASSPFGGLAVYEQYF. The CDR3 region has the DNA TGTGCCAGCAGTCCCTTCGGGGGGCTAGCGGTCTACGAGCAGTACTTC.

The chain's CDR3 is CASSLRASGRADTQYF. As DNA, the CDR3 is TGTGCCAGCAGCTTGCGGGCTAGCGGGAGGGCGGATACGCAGTATTTT. The chain links TRBV5-4 to TRBJ2-3; the match to TRBD2 covers 12 bases. CDR1 and CDR2 (germline): SGHNT, YYREEE (reference sequence). V lost 1 base to trimming and J lost 6 bases; unmatched junction nucleotides: 6. CDR3 length: 16 amino acids. Together with reference TRBV5-4 and TRBJ2-3, the CDR3 gives the full variable domain: ETGVTQSPTHLIKTRGQQVTLRCSSQSGHNTVSWYQQALGQGPQFIFQYYREEENGRGNFPPRFSGLQFPNYSSELNVNALELDDSALYLCASSLRASGRADTQYFGPGTRLTVL.

This chain uses TRBV28 with TRBJ1-1, with a possible D match to TRBD1 (6 bases). The CDR3 sequence is 15 residues long. Germline loops: CDR1 MDHEN, CDR2 SYDVKM. Between the trimmed V and J ends, which lost 3 bases and 7 bases, there was a span of 18 bases. CDR3 sequence (DNA): TGTGCCAGCAGTTTCCCCACGACAGGACCTGGTGAAGCTTTCTTT. This encodes CASSFPTTGPGEAFF.

The chain uses TRBV6-6 and TRBJ2-5, with D unclear. Deletions cut 4 bases from V and 5 bases from J, with 5 bases between. The length of the CDR3 is 11 residues. Germline CDR1 is MNHNY and CDR2 is SVGAGI (reference sequence). Here the CDR3 reads CASSFRETQYF. In DNA form, the CDR3 reads TGTGCCAGCAGTTTTCGGGAGACCCAGTACTTC.

V is TRBV21-1 and J is TRBJ2-7; TRBD2 was called by the table and not checked on the DNA. TRBV21-1 is a pseudogene segment. The CDR3 contains 18 residues. CDR3 region: CASSTSLFGRRPIYEQYF. CDR3 DNA sequence: TGTGCCAGCAGCACTAGTCTATTCGGCAGGAGGCCCATCTACGAGCAGTACTTC.

The gene calls are TRBV7-9 and TRBJ1-1, with 7 bases lining up with TRBD1. The CDR3 has 13 residues. The J segment lost 7 bases and the V segment lost 4 bases, leaving 6 bases of the junction unmatched. Germline V gene lookup returns CDR1 SEHNR and CDR2 FQNEAQ (reference sequence). The CDR3 sequence is CASSSGQDVEAFF. CDR3 coding DNA: TGTGCCAGCAGCTCCGGACAGGATGTTGAAGCTTTCTTT.

The J gene is TRBJ2-1, the V gene TRBV7-3, with 10 bases fitting TRBD2. Germline V gives CDR1 SGHTA, CDR2 FQGTGA. CDR3 length equals 17 residues. V shed 1 base, J shed 6 bases, and the junction held 9 bases outside the gene matches. CDR3 amino acids: CASSLMASGGSANEQFF. The CDR3, as DNA: TGTGCCAGCAGCTTAATGGCTAGCGGGGGATCGGCCAATGAGCAGTTCTTC.

This rearrangement joins TRBV6-5 to TRBJ1-1; 11 bases agree with TRBD1. There are 15 residues in the CDR3. CDR1 and CDR2 (germline): MNHEY, SVGAGI. The CDR3 region is CAARTGGLGDTEAFF. DNA of the CDR3: TGTGCAGCACGGACAGGGGGCTTAGGTGACACTGAAGCTTTCTTT.

This clone was seen a few times. In the same sample, other DNA sequences code for this CDR3. The chain recombines TRBV6-5 with TRBJ1-1; 7 nucleotides line up with TRBD1. The germline V gene has CDR1 MNHEY and CDR2 SVGAGI. The CDR3 has 14 amino acids. V was clipped by 3 bases and J by 6 bases; unmatched bases: 7. This CDR3 reads CASSYTGAAAEAFF. The CDR3 DNA reads as TGTGCCAGCAGTTATACAGGGGCTGCGGCTGAAGCTTTCTTT.

The J gene is TRBJ2-5, the V gene TRBV6-2 or TRBV6-3; TRBD2 agrees at 11 bases. The CDR3 is 18 amino acids. V was pared by 4 bases and J by 4 bases, with 14 bases of the junction left unmatched. Per the germline V gene, CDR1 is MNHEY and CDR2 is SVGEGT. CDR3 nucleotide sequence: TGTGCCAGCAGTTCCCCGTCTTTACTAGCGGGAGAGAGAGAGACCCAGTACTTC. Protein: CASSSPSLLAGERETQYF.

This chain links TRBV19 with TRBJ1-5, with D maybe TRBD1 (5 bases). The CDR3 has 16 amino acids. V was shortened by 4 bases and J by 3 bases, with 16 bases between the two germline ends. Germline CDR1 is LNHDA and CDR2 is SQIVND (reference sequence). The CDR3 sequence is CASSTLAGGNNQPQHF. In DNA, the CDR3 is TGTGCCAGTAGTACCCTTGCGGGGGGGAACAATCAGCCCCAGCATTTT.

This clone was seen once. J is TRBJ2-1 and V is TRBV4-3; unclear D gene. Germline V gene data show CDR1 as LGHNA and CDR2 as YSLEER. CDR3 length: 18 amino acids. Trimming cost V 0 bases and J 3 bases, with 18 bases left between them. In DNA, the CDR3 is TGCGCCAGCAGCCAAGAGTTTCACCCCCCAAACAGCTACAATGAGCAGTTCTTC. It translates to CASSQEFHPPNSYNEQFF.

About this clone: Other DNA sequences from this sample encode an identical CDR3 as well. The V gene is TRBV3-1 (or the pseudogene TRBV3-2), the J gene TRBJ1-1; D remains ambiguous. The V end was cut by 3 bases, the J end by 4 bases, with 3 bases between. CDR3 length equals 11 residues. From germline, CDR1 is LGHDT and CDR2 YNNKEL (reference sequence). CDR3 coding DNA: TGTGCCAGCAGCCACAGCACTGAAGCTTTCTTT. Protein: CASSHSTEAFF.

The chain uses TRBV12-3 or TRBV12-4 and TRBJ1-1; 8 bases are a match to TRBD1. This CDR3 is 12 amino acids long. Trimming removed 1 base from V and 8 bases from J; junction bases left unmatched: 0. The CDR3 sequence: CASSLGQGEAFF. DNA for the CDR3: TGTGCCAGCAGTTTAGGACAGGGGGAAGCTTTCTTT.

Written as DNA, the CDR3 is TGTGCCACCTTCCTCCCCAGGCCGAACACCGGGGAGCTGTTTTTT. Protein product: CATFLPRPNTGELFF. The chain carries TRBV28 and TRBJ2-2; D gene uncertain. V shed 10 bases and J shed 0 bases, with 15 bases lying between them. This CDR3 is built from 15 residues. Germline V gives CDR1 MDHEN, CDR2 SYDVKM.

There are a few counts of this clone. V is TRBV4-3 and J is TRBJ2-5; 7 bases are a match to TRBD2. The trim removed 2 bases at V and 1 base at J, leaving 10 bases unmatched. This CDR3 region has 17 residues. The germline V gene has CDR1 LGHNA and CDR2 YSLEER. The CDR3: CASSQWDGSGAQETQYF. Written as DNA, the CDR3 is TGCGCCAGCAGCCAATGGGATGGGAGCGGGGCCCAAGAGACCCAGTACTTC.

This clone showed up just once. The sample holds other DNA sequences that translate to the same CDR3. The gene calls are TRBV12-3 or TRBV12-4 and TRBJ2-5; D is unresolved. Trimming left V 3 bases short and J 5 bases short, with 4 bases between. CDR3 length: 11 amino acids. CDR3 region: CASSLRETQYF. The CDR3 bases are TGTGCCAGCAGTTTGCGGGAGACCCAGTACTTC.

The chain has TRBV20-1 and TRBJ1-2; D might be TRBD1 (6 bases). In germline, CDR1 is DFQATT, CDR2 SNEGSKA (reference sequence). V gave up 2 bases and J gave up 8 bases, with 9 bases separating them. The CDR3 extends over 11 amino acids. Here the CDR3 reads CSARNREGYTF. The DNA of the CDR3 is TGCAGTGCTAGAAACAGGGAGGGCTACACCTTC.

The chain recombines TRBV3-1 (or the pseudogene TRBV3-2) with TRBJ1-2; D is perhaps TRBD1 (5 bases). CDR3 length: 14 residues. Trimming took off 1 base at V and 8 bases at J, with 14 bases between the two ends. The germline V gene encodes CDR1 LGHDT and CDR2 YNNKEL (reference sequence). DNA for the CDR3: TGTGCCAGCAGCCAAGGTCCAGGGTTAGGAGGCTACACCTTC. This codes for CASSQGPGLGGYTF.

The chain combines TRBV18 with TRBJ2-6; no firm D call. Trimming pared 2 bases from V and 4 bases from J, leaving 9 bases between. CDR1 and CDR2 (germline): KGHSH, LQKENI. This CDR3 region has 15 residues. The DNA of the CDR3 is TGTGCCAGCTCACCAGAAGAGGCAGGGGCCAACGTCCTGACTTTC. Amino acid sequence: CASSPEEAGANVLTF.

This chain connects TRBV2 to TRBJ2-2; tentative D call: TRBD1 (5 bases). Germline CDR1 reads SNHLY; CDR2 reads FYNNEI. The CDR3 spans 13 residues. CDR3 loop: CVSGAVNTGELFF. CDR3 sequence (DNA): TGTGTGAGTGGGGCCGTGAACACCGGGGAGCTGTTTTTT.

This clone was found once. V and J are TRBV28 and TRBJ1-1; 7 bases are a match to TRBD1. Trimming removed 5 bases from V and 2 bases from J; junction bases left unmatched: 14. From germline, CDR1 is MDHEN and CDR2 SYDVKM. This CDR3 comprises 17 residues. CDR3 in DNA: TGTGCCAGCAGTGTAGAACTACAGGGACAGACTAACACTGAAGCTTTCTTT. Translating gives CASSVELQGQTNTEAFF.